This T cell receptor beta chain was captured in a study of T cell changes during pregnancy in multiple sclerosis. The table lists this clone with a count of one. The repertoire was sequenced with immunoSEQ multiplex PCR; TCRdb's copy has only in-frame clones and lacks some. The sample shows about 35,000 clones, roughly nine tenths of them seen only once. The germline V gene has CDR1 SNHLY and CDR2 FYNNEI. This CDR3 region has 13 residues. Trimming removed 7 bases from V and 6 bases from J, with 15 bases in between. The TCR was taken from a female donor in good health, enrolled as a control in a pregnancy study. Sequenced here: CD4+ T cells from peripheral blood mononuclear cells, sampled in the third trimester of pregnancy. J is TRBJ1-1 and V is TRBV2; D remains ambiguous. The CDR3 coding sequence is TGTGCCAGCACGAGCGCGGGGTTCGCTGAAGCTTTCTTT. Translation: CASTSAGFAEAFF.